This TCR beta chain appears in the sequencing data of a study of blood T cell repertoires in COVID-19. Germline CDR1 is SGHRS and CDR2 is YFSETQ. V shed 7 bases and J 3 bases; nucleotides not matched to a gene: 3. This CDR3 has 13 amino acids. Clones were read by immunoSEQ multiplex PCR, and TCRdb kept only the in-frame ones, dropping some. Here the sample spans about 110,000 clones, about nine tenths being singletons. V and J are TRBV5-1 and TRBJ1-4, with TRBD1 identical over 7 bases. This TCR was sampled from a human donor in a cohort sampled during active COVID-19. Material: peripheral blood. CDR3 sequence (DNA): TGCGCCAGCGGGACAGAGGCTAATGAAAAACTGTTTTTT. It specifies CASGTEANEKLFF.